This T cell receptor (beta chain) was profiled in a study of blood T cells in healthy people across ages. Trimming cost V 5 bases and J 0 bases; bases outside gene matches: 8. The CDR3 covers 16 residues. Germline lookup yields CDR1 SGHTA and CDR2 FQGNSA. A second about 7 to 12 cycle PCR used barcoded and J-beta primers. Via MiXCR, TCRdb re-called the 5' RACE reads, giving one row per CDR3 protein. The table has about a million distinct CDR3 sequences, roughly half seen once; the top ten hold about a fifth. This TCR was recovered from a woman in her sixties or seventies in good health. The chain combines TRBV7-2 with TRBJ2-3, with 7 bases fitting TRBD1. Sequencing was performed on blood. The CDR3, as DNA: TGTGCCAGCAGCAAGATCGGGACAGCTAGCACAGATACGCAGTATTTT. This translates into CASSKIGTASTDTQYF.